The rows below give T cell receptor beta chains drawn from one sample of a study of control samples from healthy donors and cancer patients. TCRdb's table, derived via immunoSEQ multiplex PCR, lists solely in-frame clones and lacks some. The data contain 95,000 to 150,000 clones, 80% to 90% of them singletons. The source material was blood. These receptors were taken from a man aged 40-50 years in good health. The CDR3 runs from the conserved cysteine through the conserved F or W. The D gene is left open where the match is weak. Clone sizes are given selectively: once, few, many, or a class where the clone is expanded.

d_call j_call clone_size v_call cdr3_aa cdr3_nt
TRBD1 TRBJ1-2 once TRBV5-1 CASSLVGQGMTYGYTF TGCGCCAGCAGCTTGGTGGGACAGGGGATGACGTATGGCTACACCTTC
NA TRBJ1-2 NA TRBV15 CATSMFRANYGYTF TGTGCCACCAGCATGTTCCGGGCGAACTATGGCTACACCTTC
TRBD2 TRBJ2-7 NA TRBV2 CASSEGGRGPYEQYF TGTGCCAGCAGTGAAGGAGGGAGGGGCCCCTACGAGCAGTACTTC
TRBD2 TRBJ2-5 NA TRBV7-3 CASSQEAGGQETQYF TGTGCCAGCAGCCAGGAAGCGGGGGGCCAAGAGACCCAGTACTTC
NA TRBJ2-7 NA TRBV11-1 CASTAGSYEQYF TGTGCCAGCACCGCCGGGAGCTACGAGCAGTACTTC
NA TRBJ1-4 NA TRBV12-3/TRBV12-4 CASRGTGLEKLFF TGTGCCAGCAGGGGAACAGGGCTGGAAAAACTGTTTTTT
NA TRBJ2-2 NA TRBV7-3 CASSLTNTGELFF TGTGCCAGCAGCTTAACGAACACCGGGGAGCTGTTTTTT
TRBD1 TRBJ2-1 NA TRBV4-3 CASSQLGQINEQFF TGCGCCAGCAGCCAGCTGGGACAGATCAATGAGCAGTTCTTC
NA TRBJ1-5 once TRBV10-3 CAISESLVDQPQHF TGTGCCATCAGTGAGTCTCTGGTAGATCAGCCCCAGCATTTT
NA TRBJ2-2 NA TRBV24-1 CATSEGDKGNTGELFF TGTGCCACCAGTGAGGGGGACAAAGGGAACACCGGGGAGCTGTTTTTT
NA TRBJ2-5 NA TRBV6-1 CASSEAVRETQYF TGTGCCAGCAGTGAAGCGGTCCGGGAGACCCAGTACTTC
TRBD2 TRBJ2-3 NA TRBV5-8 CASSPRGDGTDTQYF TGTGCCAGCAGCCCGCGGGGGGACGGCACAGATACGCAGTATTTT
NA TRBJ1-2 few TRBV12-3/TRBV12-4 CASSYRNVDGYTF TGTGCCAGCAGCTACCGGAACGTTGATGGCTACACCTTC
NA TRBJ1-3 NA TRBV18 CASSTGSGNTIYF TGTGCCAGCTCGACAGGCTCTGGAAACACCATATATTTT
NA TRBJ1-3 NA TRBV29-1 CSVDWGASGNTIYF TGCAGCGTTGACTGGGGGGCCTCTGGAAACACCATATATTTT
NA TRBJ1-1 NA TRBV5-1 CASSFQVNTEAFF TGCGCCAGCAGCTTTCAGGTTAACACTGAAGCTTTCTTT